The clone carrying this TCR beta chain was seen repeatedly, ten times or more. The entry originates in a study of response to subunit inactivated influenza vaccine. TCRdb re-analysed the RT-PCR reads in MiXCR, keeping a single row per CDR3 protein. This table has some 200,000 distinct CDR3 sequences, approximately 12% appearing once. V was trimmed by 1 base and J by 1 base, leaving 7 bases between them. The CDR3 runs 14 residues. Germline assignment: CDR1 MNHNS and CDR2 SASEGT. A further study also used this sample, focusing on T cells expressing NK-cell markers. This second study says: UMIs were included in TCR beta cDNA generated by 5'RACE template switching. It was sorted CD3+CD56-NKG2C+, CD3+CD56+NKG2C- and CD3+CD56+NKG2C+ T cells that provided the TCR beta repertoires. An anti-gamma-delta TCR antibody confined sorting to alpha-beta TCR T cells across several of the experiments. No clear determination of HCMV specificity was made for expanded NKG2C+ T cell clones.

This sequence was found in a man aged 50 to 59 who received an inactivated influenza vaccine. This chain links TRBV6-1 with TRBJ2-5; the D is unclear. The material was CD8+ T cells sorted from PBMCs, obtained 11 to 12 days after vaccination. CDR3 region: CASSEVRVQETQYF. For the CDR3, the DNA is TGTGCCAGCAGTGAAGTTAGGGTCCAAGAGACCCAGTACTTC.